One sample yielded the 16 T cell receptor beta chains listed below, sequenced in a study of CD8 T cells in Susac syndrome. The authors reverse transcribed roughly 0.5 to 1 ug RNA with random hexamers. TCRdb redid the calling of the immunoSEQ multiplex PCR reads with MiXCR, one entry per CDR3 protein. The profile shows roughly 170,000 distinct CDR3 sequences, over 85% of them singletons. The material sequenced was CD4+ T cells from PBMCs. Every receptor here comes from a human donor with multiple sclerosis.

The chain links TRBV20-1 to TRBJ1-4; D gene unclear. Germline V lookup: CDR1 DFQATT, CDR2 SNEGSKA (reference sequence). This CDR3 comprises 17 residues. The V and J ends lost 5 bases and 3 bases respectively, with 22 bases between them. CDR3 coding DNA: TGCAGTGCTGAGGACTTGGTAGGGCGTGTGTCTAATGAAAAACTGTTTTTT. Amino acid sequence: CSAEDLVGRVSNEKLFF.

The chain has TRBV14 and TRBJ2-2, with D possibly called TRBD1 or TRBD2 (6 bases each). CDR3 length: 17 residues. With 2 bases removed from V and 4 bases from J, the gap between germline ends came to 17 bases. Germline V gene lookup returns CDR1 SGHDN and CDR2 FVKESK. CDR3 sequence: CASSQPLWKGGTGELFF. In DNA form, the CDR3 reads TGTGCCAGCAGCCAACCCCTTTGGAAGGGGGGCACCGGGGAGCTGTTTTTT.

A single count supports this clonotype. This chain joins TRBV29-1 and TRBJ2-7; TRBD1 matches at 7 bases. From germline, CDR1 is SQVTM and CDR2 ANQGSEA. This CDR3 has 13 residues. The V segment lost 5 bases and the J segment 2 bases; nucleotides outside the gene matches: 6. The CDR3 region has the DNA TGCAGCGTTCGACGGACAGGCGCCTACGAGCAGTACTTC. Its translation is CSVRRTGAYEQYF.

This CDR3 reads CSASVTGMTGYTF. In nucleotides, the CDR3 is TGCAGCGCATCGGTGACAGGGATGACGGGCTACACCTTC. V usage is TRBV29-1 and J usage is TRBJ1-2; 7 bases fit TRBD1. Per germline, CDR1 SQVTM and CDR2 ANQGSEA. The V segment lost 7 bases and the J segment 8 bases; nucleotides outside the gene matches: 13. There are 13 residues in the CDR3.

The V call is TRBV20-1, the J call TRBJ2-7; TRBD1 aligns across 8 bases. The V gene's germline CDR1 is DFQATT and CDR2 SNEGSKA (reference sequence). J lost 3 bases, V lost 5 bases, and 9 bases had no gene match. The length of the CDR3 is 14 residues. CDR3 protein: CSAGQGQANYEQYF. The CDR3 nucleotides are TGCAGTGCTGGACAGGGACAGGCGAACTACGAGCAGTACTTC.

The chain employs TRBV28 and TRBJ2-7, with no clear D. The germline V gene encodes CDR1 MDHEN and CDR2 SYDVKM. The CDR3 loop spans 12 amino acids. Trimming removed 5 bases at V and 2 bases at J, with 7 bases between. CDR3 sequence reads: CASSVRPYEQYF. In nucleotides, the CDR3 is TGTGCCAGCAGTGTCCGGCCCTACGAGCAGTACTTC.

The genes are TRBV7-6 and TRBJ1-6, with D hard to call. Looked up from germline, CDR1 is SGHVS and CDR2 is FNYEAQ. V was trimmed by 2 bases and J by 7 bases, leaving 6 bases between them. The CDR3 totals 13 residues. The CDR3 coding sequence is TGTGCCAGCAGCTTAAGTAGAAATTCACCCCTCCACTTT. Translation gives CASSLSRNSPLHF. Based on the CDR3 plus reference TRBV7-6 and TRBJ1-6, the full variable domain is GAGVSQSPRYKVTKRGQDVALRCDPISGHVSLYWYRQALGQGPEFLTYFNYEAQQDKSGLPNDRFSAERPEGSISTLTIQRTEQRDSAMYRCASSLSRNSPLHFGNGTRLTVT.

This chain's CDR3 is CASNSQTEAFF. The CDR3 DNA reads TGTGCCAGCAATAGTCAAACTGAAGCTTTCTTT. This sequence joins TRBV28 and TRBJ1-1; D not certain. V lost 7 bases to trimming and J lost 5 bases, with 8 bases between them. Looked up from germline, CDR1 is MDHEN and CDR2 is SYDVKM. This CDR3 contains 11 residues.

The chain is built from TRBV4-2 and TRBJ1-5; 7 bases map to TRBD1. V trimming: 0 bases; J trimming: 7 bases; junction bases outside the gene matches: 3. The germline V gene encodes CDR1 LGHNA and CDR2 YNFKEQ. The length of the CDR3 is 14 residues. CDR3 nucleotides: TGTGCCAGCAGCCAAGATGAGGGGGCCCAGCCCCAGCATTTT. It yields the protein CASSQDEGAQPQHF.

The chain uses TRBV2 and TRBJ1-1; D is unresolved. This CDR3 has 14 residues. Trimming stripped 6 bases from V and 2 bases from J, with 13 bases between. Germline-derived CDR1 and CDR2 are SNHLY and FYNNEI. The chain's CDR3 is CASRRTFPNTEAFF. Written as DNA, the CDR3 is TGTGCCAGCAGGAGAACATTCCCAAACACTGAAGCTTTCTTT. The whole variable domain, remainder taken from reference TRBV2 and TRBJ1-1, is EPEVTQTPSHQVTQMGQEVILRCVPISNHLYFYWYRQILGQKVEFLVSFYNNEISEKSEIFDDQFSVERPDGSNFTLKIRSTKLEDSAMYFCASRRTFPNTEAFFGQGTRLTVV.

The genes are TRBV30 and TRBJ2-3; D not certain. There are 12 residues in the CDR3. The V end lost 0 bases, the J end lost 6 bases, and 7 bases lay between the germline ends. Per germline, CDR1 GTSNPN and CDR2 SVGIG (reference sequence). In DNA, the CDR3 is TGTGCCTGGAGTGTCCCCGACGATACGCAGTATTTT. Its translation is CAWSVPDDTQYF.

V and J are TRBV29-1 and TRBJ1-2; 7 bases fit TRBD1. CDR3 length: 14 residues. Germline CDR1 reads SQVTM; CDR2 reads ANQGSEA. The V segment lost 7 bases and the J segment 5 bases; nucleotides outside the gene matches: 13. The CDR3 DNA is TGCAGCGCCGCCCGCGACGGGACAGCTTATGGCTACACCTTC. This sequence encodes CSAARDGTAYGYTF.

The gene calls are TRBV15 and TRBJ1-2; 7 bases map to TRBD1. Germline V CDR1 and CDR2: LNHNV, YYDKDF (reference sequence). With 5 bases clipped from V and 3 bases from J, the junction kept 3 bases outside the gene matches. This CDR3 has 13 amino acids. CDR3 amino acids: CATSSGTDYGYTF. The DNA of the CDR3 is TGTGCCACCAGCTCCGGGACAGACTATGGCTACACCTTC.

The CDR3 loop reads CAISGDSGSKYF. CDR3 nucleotide sequence: TGTGCCATCAGTGGAGACAGCGGGAGTAAGTACTTC. The V gene is TRBV10-3, the J gene TRBJ2-7, with 8 positions matching TRBD2. Germline loops: CDR1 ENHRY, CDR2 SYGVKD. J was trimmed by 11 bases and V by 4 bases; bases with no gene match: 7. The CDR3 is made up of 12 amino acids.

The chain joins TRBV2 to TRBJ1-6; D remains unclear. The CDR3 has 13 amino acids. Between the trimmed V and J ends, which lost 4 bases and 11 bases, there was a span of 12 bases. The germline gives CDR1 SNHLY, CDR2 FYNNEI. The CDR3 region is CASSVGTPTPLHF. CDR3 in DNA: TGTGCCAGCAGTGTGGGCACTCCAACACCCCTCCACTTT.

J is TRBJ2-7 and V is TRBV12-3 or TRBV12-4, with TRBD2 matching 9 bases. This CDR3 has 14 amino acids. The V and J ends lost 5 bases and 3 bases, in that order; junction bases with no gene match: 5. The CDR3 protein is CASSRLAGVYEQYF. CDR3 sequence (DNA): TGTGCCAGCAGTCGATTAGCGGGAGTCTACGAGCAGTACTTC.